This TCR beta chain was sequenced in a study of blood T cells in healthy people across ages. Approximately 9 milliliters was the volume of peripheral blood drawn from each donor. This clonotype has a handful of counts. What it recognizes is unknown. Study outcomes and limitations: It was not known whether donors were CMV positive (a possible confounder of expanded clonotype changes). In long-lived donors, naive CD4+ cell counts and diversity exceeded those of aged donors.

Trimming stripped 5 bases from V and 4 bases from J, with 17 bases between. This CDR3 spans 15 amino acids. The second PCR ran roughly 7 to 12 cycles with a sample-barcoded 5' primer and J-beta primers. TCRdb independently ran MiXCR on the 5' RACE reads; one entry per CDR3 protein. The sample records about a million distinct CDR3 sequences, 30% to 40% being singletons. This chain links TRBV12-3 or TRBV12-4 with TRBJ1-2; tentatively, D is TRBD1 (5 bases). Sample: blood. This clonotype was obtained from a man between 18 and 29 years old in good health. CDR3 sequence reads: CASSPSGRKIYGYTF. CDR3 coding DNA: TGTGCCAGCAGTCCCTCGGGGCGGAAAATCTATGGCTACACCTTC.